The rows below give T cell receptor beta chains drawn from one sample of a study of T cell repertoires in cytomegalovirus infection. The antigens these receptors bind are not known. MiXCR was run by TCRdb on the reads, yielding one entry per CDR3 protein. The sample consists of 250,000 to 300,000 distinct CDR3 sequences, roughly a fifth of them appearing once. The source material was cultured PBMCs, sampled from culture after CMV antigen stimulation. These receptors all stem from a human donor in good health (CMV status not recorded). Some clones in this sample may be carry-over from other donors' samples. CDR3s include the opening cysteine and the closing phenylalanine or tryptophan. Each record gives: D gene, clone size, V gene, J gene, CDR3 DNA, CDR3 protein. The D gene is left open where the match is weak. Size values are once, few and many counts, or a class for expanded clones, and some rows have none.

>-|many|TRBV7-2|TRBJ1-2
TGTGCCAGCACCCTAGGACACTCTAACTATGGCTACACCTTC
CASTLGHSNYGYTF
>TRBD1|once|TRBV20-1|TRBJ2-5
TGCAGTGCTAGACAGGGGGCCCACCAAGAGACCCAGTACTTC
CSARQGAHQETQYF
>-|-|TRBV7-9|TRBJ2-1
TGTGCCAGCAGCTACGTACGAACCAGCTCCTACAATGAGCAGTTCTTC
CASSYVRTSSYNEQFF
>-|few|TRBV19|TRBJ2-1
TGTGCCAGTAGCAGTACAGGCCTAGTGTACAATGAGCAGTTCTTC
CASSSTGLVYNEQFF
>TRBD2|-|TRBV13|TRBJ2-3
TGTGCCAGCACCCAACTAGCGGTCACAGATACGCAGTATTTT
CASTQLAVTDTQYF
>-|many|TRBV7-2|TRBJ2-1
TGTGCCAGCAGCTTAGTAGGGACAACTAACAATGAGCAGTTCTTC
CASSLVGTTNNEQFF
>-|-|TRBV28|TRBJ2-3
TGTGCCAGCAGCTCGGCGCGAAGGGTAACAGATACGCAGTATTTT
CASSSARRVTDTQYF
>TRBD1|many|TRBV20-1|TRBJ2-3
TGCAGTGCTGACCCGACAGGGGGTAGCACAGATACGCAGTATTTT
CSADPTGGSTDTQYF
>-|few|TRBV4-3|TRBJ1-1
TGCGCCAGCAGCCAGTCACGGTGGGGCACTGAAGCTTTCTTT
CASSQSRWGTEAFF
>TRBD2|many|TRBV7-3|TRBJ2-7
TGTGCCAGCAGCTTAACCCCTAGCGGGAGAGGGAACGACGAGCAGTACTTC
CASSLTPSGRGNDEQYF
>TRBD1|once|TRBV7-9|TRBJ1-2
TGTGCCAGCAGCTCTATAGGACAGGGAAGGGGCTACACCTTC
CASSSIGQGRGYTF
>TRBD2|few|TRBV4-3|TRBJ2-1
TGCGCCAGCAGCCAATGGCTAGCGGGAATAAATGAGCAGTTCTTC
CASSQWLAGINEQFF
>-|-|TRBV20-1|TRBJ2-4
TGCAGTGCTAGATCCCCGGCAGGGGGGATGGAAAACATTCAGTACTTC
CSARSPAGGMENIQYF
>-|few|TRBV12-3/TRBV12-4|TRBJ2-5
TGTGCCAGCAGTTTAGCGCTGGGAGAGACCCAGTACTTC
CASSLALGETQYF
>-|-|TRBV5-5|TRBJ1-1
TGTGCCAGCAGCCCGAGCGGGGGAAGCATGAACACTGAAGCTTTCTTT
CASSPSGGSMNTEAFF
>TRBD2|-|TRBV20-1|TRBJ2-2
TGCAGTGCTAGGTCTTCTAGCGGGAGGGGGTCCGGGGAGCTGTTTTTT
CSARSSSGRGSGELFF
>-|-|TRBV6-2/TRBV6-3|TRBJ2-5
TGTGCCAGCAGTGGGGGTCGGAGAGTGGAGGAGACCCAGTACTTC
CASSGGRRVEETQYF
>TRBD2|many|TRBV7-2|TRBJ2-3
TGTGCCAGCAGCCGAACGGCCGGGACTAGCAACACAGATACGCAGTATTTT
CASSRTAGTSNTDTQYF
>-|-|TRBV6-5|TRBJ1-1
TGTGCCAGCAGTTACGGGTCAGGGATGAACACTGAAGCTTTCTTT
CASSYGSGMNTEAFF
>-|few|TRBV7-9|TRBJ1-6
TGTGCCAGCAGCGTCTCGGATTCACCCCTCCACTTT
CASSVSDSPLHF
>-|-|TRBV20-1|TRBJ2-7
TGCAGTGCTAGAGATCGGGGATACTCCTACGAGCAGTACTTC
CSARDRGYSYEQYF
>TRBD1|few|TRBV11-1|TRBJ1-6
TGTGCCAGCAGCCTTACAGGGGCCTCGGAGAAAAATTCACCCCTCCACTTT
CASSLTGASEKNSPLHF
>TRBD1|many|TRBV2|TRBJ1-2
TGTGCCAGCAGAAGGGGGCTGCTCTATGGCTACACCTTC
CASRRGLLYGYTF
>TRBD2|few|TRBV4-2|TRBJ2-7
TGTGCCAGCAGCCAGGCTAGCGGGGACTCCTACGAGCAGTACTTC
CASSQASGDSYEQYF
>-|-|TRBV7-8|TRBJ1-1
TGTGCCAGCATCCACACCATGAACACTGAAGCTTTCTTT
CASIHTMNTEAFF
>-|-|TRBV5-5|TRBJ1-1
TGTGCCAGCAGCTACGAGAGGTTCCCTGAAGCTTTCTTT
CASSYERFPEAFF
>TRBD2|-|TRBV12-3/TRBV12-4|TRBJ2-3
TGTGCCAGCAGTTTCGGGGGGAGAACAGATACGCAGTATTTT
CASSFGGRTDTQYF